Reported below is one T cell receptor (beta chain). Antigen unknown. CDR1 is SGHVS, CDR2 FNYEAQ, per germline. The CDR3 extends over 17 amino acids. Trimming cost V 3 bases and J 3 bases; bases outside gene matches: 11. The source of the sample is a study of cytomegalovirus exposure and HLA in healthy donors. The primer mix had 60 Vbeta and 13 Jbeta primers. Produced via immunoSEQ multiplex PCR; TCRdb's table is partial and in-frame only. The table includes about 200,000 clones, about 86% detected once. Findings and caveats of the study: Excluded were some V segments that proved indistinguishable, including TRBV6-2 and TRBV6-3.

The V gene is TRBV7-6, the J gene TRBJ2-1; TRBD2 matches 7 bases. The sample comprised PBMCs. The receptor comes from a woman aged 25-40 years in good health and CMV-seronegative. The CDR3 protein is CASSLPRAREDYNEQFF. The CDR3, as DNA: TGTGCCAGCAGCTTGCCGAGGGCTCGGGAGGACTACAATGAGCAGTTCTTC. The full variable domain, completed using reference TRBV7-6 and TRBJ2-1, is GAGVSQSPRYKVTKRGQDVALRCDPISGHVSLYWYRQALGQGPEFLTYFNYEAQQDKSGLPNDRFSAERPEGSISTLTIQRTEQRDSAMYRCASSLPRAREDYNEQFFGPGTRLTVL.